This T cell receptor (beta chain) was recovered during a study of blood T cell repertoires in COVID-19. Under the authors' procedure: Researchers report that nucleated cell counts were estimated from reference gene primer amplification. Sequencing used immunoSEQ multiplex PCR; TCRdb keeps in-frame clones, though not all of them. The D gene and trimming were derived from the DNA, and the V and J assignments and clone size from that table. Of approximately 93,000 clones detected, approximately 79% appear once; the ten largest clones hold around 4%. V lost 3 bases, J lost 2 bases, and 11 bases lay in between. Germline CDR1 is SGHVS and CDR2 is FQNEAQ. The length of the CDR3 is 15 residues.

The chain recombines TRBV7-8 with TRBJ2-1; a possible D gene is TRBD2 (5 bases). Sequencing input: peripheral blood. The sequence was collected from a man aged 70-80 years with COVID-19, enrolled during active disease. The DNA of the CDR3 is TGTGCCAGCAGCTTCGGTGTACTAGCCTACAATGAGCAGTTCTTC. This codes for CASSFGVLAYNEQFF.